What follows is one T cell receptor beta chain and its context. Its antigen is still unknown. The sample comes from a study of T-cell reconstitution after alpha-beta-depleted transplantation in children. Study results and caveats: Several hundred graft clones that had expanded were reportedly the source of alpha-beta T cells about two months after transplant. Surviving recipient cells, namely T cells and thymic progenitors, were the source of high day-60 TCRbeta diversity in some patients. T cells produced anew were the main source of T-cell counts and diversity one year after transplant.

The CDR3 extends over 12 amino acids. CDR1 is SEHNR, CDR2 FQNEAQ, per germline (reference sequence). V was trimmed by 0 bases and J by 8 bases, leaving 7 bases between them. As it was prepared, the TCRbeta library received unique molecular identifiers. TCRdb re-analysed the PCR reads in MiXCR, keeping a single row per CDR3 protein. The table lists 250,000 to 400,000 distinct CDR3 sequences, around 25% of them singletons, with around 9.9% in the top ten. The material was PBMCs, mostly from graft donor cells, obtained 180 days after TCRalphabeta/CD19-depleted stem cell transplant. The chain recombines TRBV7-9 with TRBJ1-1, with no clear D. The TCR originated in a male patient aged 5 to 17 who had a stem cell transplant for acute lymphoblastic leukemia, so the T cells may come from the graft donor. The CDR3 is CASSLAAPEAFF. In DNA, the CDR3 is TGTGCCAGCAGCTTAGCGGCACCCGAAGCTTTCTTT.